These 22 T cell receptor beta chains originate from one sample sequenced in a study of control samples from healthy donors and cancer patients. Clones were sequenced by immunoSEQ multiplex PCR, and TCRdb holds only the in-frame ones, with some missing. The data show under 200,000 clones, with 93% seen just once and about 4% held by the top ten. Sequencing was performed on blood. The source is a woman aged 55-70 years in good health.

This clone has only one observation. This chain connects TRBV10-3 to TRBJ1-5; D possibly corresponds to TRBD1 (5 bases). The CDR3 covers 16 residues. The germline V gene encodes CDR1 ENHRY and CDR2 SYGVKD. Trimming shortened V by 7 bases and J by 4 bases, and 20 bases separated the two germline ends. CDR3 loop: CAIIALFRHRNQPQHF. The CDR3, as DNA: TGTGCCATCATCGCCCTTTTCCGGCACAGGAATCAGCCCCAGCATTTT.

This chain uses TRBV7-2 with TRBJ2-7; 8 nucleotides align to TRBD2. The CDR3 is 15 residues long. Germline CDR1 is SGHTA and CDR2 is FQGNSA. Trimming removed 1 base from V and 7 bases from J; junction bases left unmatched: 9. This CDR3 reads CASSLGRTSLREQYF. The CDR3 DNA reads TGTGCCAGCAGCTTAGGTAGGACTAGCCTTCGGGAGCAGTACTTC.

This clone appeared once. This sequence joins TRBV18 and TRBJ2-7, with 9 bases matching TRBD1. Germline CDR1 KGHSH, CDR2 LQKENI. The V gene end was trimmed by 0 bases and the J gene end by 4 bases; junction bases not matched to a gene: 4. The CDR3 covers 15 residues. The CDR3 is CASSPPDRGDYEQYF. The CDR3 DNA follows: TGTGCCAGCTCACCACCCGACAGGGGGGATTACGAGCAGTACTTC.

The V gene is TRBV23-1, the J gene TRBJ2-7, with D possibly matching TRBD2 (6 bases). TRBV23-1 has ORF status, its function being uncertain. The CDR3 length is 13 residues. V lost 3 bases to trimming and J lost 5 bases, with 11 bases between them. This CDR3 is CASSHGGCHEQYF. CDR3 DNA: TGCGCCAGCAGTCATGGAGGGTGCCACGAGCAGTACTTC.

On this clone: The same CDR3 arises from other DNA sequences in this sample as well. The chain employs TRBV18 and TRBJ1-1; unclear D gene. Trimming left V 6 bases short and J 3 bases short, with 20 bases between. The CDR3 spans 16 residues. CDR1 is KGHSH and CDR2 is LQKENI in the germline V gene. CDR3 bases: TGTGCCAGCTCGCCTTCTCCCGCAGGAGGAGACACTGAAGCTTTCTTT. Its protein product is CASSPSPAGGDTEAFF.

The chain uses TRBV4-3 and TRBJ1-3, with D perhaps matching TRBD1 (5 bases). The germline gives CDR1 LGHNA, CDR2 YSLEER. Deletions cut 0 bases from V and 5 bases from J, with 14 bases between. There are 16 residues in the CDR3. CDR3 residues: CASSQDRQGGRNTIYF. CDR3 DNA: TGCGCCAGCAGCCAAGATCGGCAGGGCGGTAGAAACACCATATATTTT.

This clone is a singleton in its sample. This chain joins TRBV7-6 and TRBJ1-2; a possible D gene is TRBD1 (5 bases). With 2 bases removed from V and 6 bases from J, the gap between germline ends came to 19 bases. The CDR3 covers 16 residues. Germline CDR1 is SGHVS and CDR2 is FNYEAQ. The CDR3 is CASSLPGTLRRNGYTF. CDR3 bases: TGTGCCAGCAGCTTACCCGGGACCCTTCGACGTAATGGCTACACCTTC.

This clone was seen just once. This sequence joins TRBV5-1 and TRBJ1-1; 7 positions agree with TRBD1. Germline V CDR1 and CDR2: SGHRS, YFSETQ. J lost 7 bases, V lost 3 bases, and 9 bases had no gene match. The CDR3 is made up of 14 amino acids. CDR3 sequence: CASSSDRAVGEAFF. For the CDR3, the DNA is TGCGCCAGCAGCTCTGACAGGGCGGTCGGTGAAGCTTTCTTT. The whole variable domain, remainder taken from reference TRBV5-1 and TRBJ1-1, is KAGVTQTPRYLIKTRGQQVTLSCSPISGHRSVSWYQQTPGQGLQFLFEYFSETQRNKGNFPGRFSGRQFSNSRSEMNVSTLELGDSALYLCASSSDRAVGEAFFGQGTRLTVV.

This clone was observed once. The chain combines TRBV7-6 with TRBJ1-2; D is undetermined. The CDR3 loop spans 14 amino acids. Trimming removed 1 base at V and 0 bases at J, with 6 bases between. CDR1 is SGHVS, CDR2 FNYEAQ, per germline. CDR3 in DNA: TGTGCCAGCAGCTTAGACGGGACTAACTATGGCTACACCTTC. It translates to CASSLDGTNYGYTF. Using reference TRBV7-6 and TRBJ1-2 for the parts outside the CDR3, the full variable domain is GAGVSQSPRYKVTKRGQDVALRCDPISGHVSLYWYRQALGQGPEFLTYFNYEAQQDKSGLPNDRFSAERPEGSISTLTIQRTEQRDSAMYRCASSLDGTNYGYTFGSGTRLTVV.

In its sample, this clone was seen a few times. The chain uses TRBV18 and TRBJ2-3; tentative D call: TRBD2 (6 bases). The V and J ends lost 3 bases and 6 bases respectively, with 13 bases between them. The germline gives CDR1 KGHSH, CDR2 LQKENI. The CDR3 runs 14 residues. The CDR3 is CASSPGGNVDTQYF. CDR3 sequence (DNA): TGTGCCAGCTCACCGGGCGGGAACGTTGATACGCAGTATTTT.

The chain recombines TRBV6-5 with TRBJ1-2; unclear D gene. CDR1 and CDR2 (germline): MNHEY, SVGAGI. Trimming took 4 bases from V and 8 from J, leaving 17 bases between them. The CDR3 sequence is 14 residues long. The CDR3, as DNA: TGTGCCAGCAGTTTTCGAGGGTCCGTCAGGGGCTACACCTTC. This translates into CASSFRGSVRGYTF.

The chain has TRBV5-1 and TRBJ1-1, with D uncertain. V gave up 1 base and J gave up 4 bases, with 20 bases separating them. The CDR3 extends over 17 amino acids. CDR1 is SGHRS and CDR2 is YFSETQ in the germline V gene. CDR3 DNA sequence: TGCGCCAGCAGCTTGTTCCGCAGAAGGGCAGTGGGCACTGAAGCTTTCTTT. Its protein product is CASSLFRRRAVGTEAFF.

The rearrangement links TRBV27 to TRBJ2-3; 9 nucleotides align to TRBD1. The junction had 6 bases not matched to a gene; V was cut back by 5 bases and J by 0 bases. This CDR3 region has 16 residues. Germline V gene sequence: CDR1 MNHEY, CDR2 SMNVEV (reference sequence). CDR3 DNA sequence: TGTGCCAGCAGTCCTCTGGACAGGGGAAGCACAGATACGCAGTATTTT. Protein: CASSPLDRGSTDTQYF.

This clone was recorded once. The chain has TRBV7-2 and TRBJ1-5, with TRBD1 matching 10 bases. The CDR3 has 16 amino acids. Germline values: CDR1 SGHTA, CDR2 FQGNSA. J gave up 9 bases and V 5 bases, and 13 bases lay outside the gene matches. This chain's CDR3 is CASSRKGTGEFRPQHF. DNA for the CDR3: TGTGCCAGCAGCCGTAAAGGGACAGGGGAATTTCGGCCCCAGCATTTT.

The gene calls are TRBV7-9 and TRBJ1-6, with unresolved D. This CDR3 spans 13 amino acids. Germline CDR1 is SEHNR and CDR2 is FQNEAQ (reference sequence). Trimming cost V 1 base and J 8 bases, with 6 bases left between them. The CDR3 nucleotides are TGTGCCAGCAGCTTAGGACGGGATTCACCCCTCCACTTT. Protein: CASSLGRDSPLHF.

The chain carries TRBV12-3 or TRBV12-4 and TRBJ1-1; perhaps TRBD1 as D (5 bases). This CDR3 has 13 amino acids. V lost 7 bases and J 1 base, leaving 10 bases between the germline ends. CDR3 DNA: TGTGCCAGCACCGGGACGGAGAACACTGAAGCTTTCTTT. Translation gives CASTGTENTEAFF.

This chain connects TRBV7-2 to TRBJ2-7, with 10 bases aligning to TRBD2. The V segment lost 5 bases and the J segment 1 base; nucleotides outside the gene matches: 5. CDR1 is SGHTA, CDR2 FQGNSA, per germline. The CDR3 runs to 15 residues. The CDR3 loop reads CASSESGGASYEQYF. The CDR3 DNA sequence: TGTGCCAGCAGCGAAAGCGGGGGGGCTTCCTACGAGCAGTACTTC. Drawing the rest from reference TRBV7-2 and TRBJ2-7, the complete variable domain is GAGVSQSPSNKVTEKGKDVELRCDPISGHTALYWYRQSLGQGLEFLIYFQGNSAPDKSGLPSDRFSAERTGGSVSTLTIQRTQQEDSAVYLCASSESGGASYEQYFGPGTRLTVT.

The chain is built from TRBV5-1 and TRBJ1-2; D perhaps matches TRBD1 (6 bases). CDR1 SGHRS and CDR2 YFSETQ come from the germline V gene. The V end lost 0 bases, the J end lost 8 bases, and 14 bases lay between the germline ends. The length of the CDR3 is 14 residues. The CDR3 protein is CASSLATGPEGYTF. CDR3 bases: TGCGCCAGCAGCTTGGCCACAGGGCCGGAGGGCTACACCTTC.

The rearrangement links TRBV19 to TRBJ2-4; 11 bases are a match to TRBD2. Germline loops: CDR1 LNHDA, CDR2 SQIVND (reference sequence). V gave up 9 bases and J gave up 0 bases; unmatched junction bases: 25. The CDR3 spans 22 residues. CDR3 amino acids: CASQNIFPRLAGGSVAKNIQYF. For the CDR3, the DNA is TGTGCCAGCCAGAATATCTTCCCGCGGCTAGCGGGGGGATCTGTAGCCAAAAACATTCAGTACTTC.

The chain couples TRBV7-9 to TRBJ2-5, with TRBD2 identical over 12 bases. Germline V CDR1 and CDR2: SEHNR, FQNEAQ (reference sequence). The CDR3 contains 16 residues. Germline trimming cut 5 bases from V and 3 bases from J; bases unmatched to any gene: 7. CDR3 in amino acids: CASSALAGGPEETQYF. CDR3 DNA sequence: TGTGCCAGCAGCGCACTAGCGGGGGGTCCCGAAGAGACCCAGTACTTC.

The rearrangement links TRBV2 to TRBJ1-2, with 7 nucleotides matching TRBD1. Per germline, CDR1 SNHLY and CDR2 FYNNEI. This CDR3 is 13 amino acids long. The trim removed 6 bases at V and 4 bases at J, leaving 5 bases unmatched. Here the CDR3 DNA reads TGTGCCAGCAGAGGGGACAGCTTCTATGGCTACACCTTC. Its protein is CASRGDSFYGYTF.

This chain joins TRBV19 and TRBJ1-5; D is ambiguous. Trimming took 8 bases from V and 0 from J, leaving 8 bases between them. The CDR3 sequence is 13 residues long. Germline-derived CDR1 and CDR2 are LNHDA and SQIVND (reference sequence). The CDR3 sequence is CASSQDSNQPQHF. The DNA of the CDR3 is TGTGCCAGTTCTCAGGATAGCAATCAGCCCCAGCATTTT.